Shown below are 23 T cell receptor beta chains from a single sample sequenced in a study of blood T cell repertoires in COVID-19. Only in-frame clones appear in the TCRdb table, and some are missing; sequencing was by immunoSEQ multiplex PCR. In the table there are 310,000 or so clones, 75% to 90% of which are singletons. The sequencing input was peripheral blood. The receptors come from a woman younger than 45 who had recovered from COVID-19.

The rearrangement uses TRBV3-1 (or the pseudogene TRBV3-2) and TRBJ2-5; 9 bases are shared with TRBD2. Germline V gives CDR1 LGHDT, CDR2 YNNKEL (reference sequence). The CDR3 is 17 amino acids. J gave up 5 bases and V 0 bases, and 10 bases lay outside the gene matches. DNA of the CDR3: TGTGCCAGCAGCCAAGATTTGCGGGGGGGCCAGTGGGAGACCCAGTACTTC. Protein sequence: CASSQDLRGGQWETQYF.

V usage is TRBV19 and J usage is TRBJ2-1, with TRBD2 identical over 7 bases. Unmatched junction bases numbered 1, after V lost 3 bases and J lost 2 bases. The CDR3 extends over 14 amino acids. In germline, CDR1 is LNHDA, CDR2 SQIVND (reference sequence). The CDR3 sequence is CASSILAAYNEQFF. Here the CDR3 DNA reads TGTGCCAGTAGTATCCTAGCGGCCTACAATGAGCAGTTCTTC.

The chain employs TRBV6-1 and TRBJ1-4; 9 bases line up with TRBD1. CDR1 is MNHNS, CDR2 SASEGT, per germline. This CDR3 region has 15 residues. J lost 8 bases, V lost 4 bases, and 8 bases had no gene match. CDR3 sequence (DNA): TGTGCCAGCAGTGCTCCGGGACAGGGAGAAGAAAAACTGTTTTTT. It is translated as CASSAPGQGEEKLFF.

Details on this clone: The sample contains more than one DNA sequence encoding this CDR3. This chain uses TRBV5-1 with TRBJ1-4; a possible D gene is TRBD1 (6 bases). V lost 4 bases and J lost 1, with 11 bases in between. CDR1 is SGHRS and CDR2 is YFSETQ in the germline V gene. The CDR3 is 15 amino acids. The CDR3 region is CASSPEQGTNEKLFF. The CDR3 nucleotides are TGCGCCAGCAGCCCGGAACAGGGAACTAATGAAAAACTGTTTTTT.

The sample holds many counts of this clone. This rearrangement joins TRBV23-1 to TRBJ2-3; 7 bases fit TRBD2. TRBV23-1 is an ORF; its function is uncertain. CDR3 length equals 13 residues. Trimming took 8 bases from V and 2 from J; bases not matched to a gene: 4. CDR3: CASGEGTTDTQYF. The CDR3 DNA reads TGCGCCAGCGGGGAGGGTACCACAGATACGCAGTATTTT.

The V gene is TRBV6-2 or TRBV6-3, the J gene TRBJ1-5; 9 positions agree with TRBD1. The CDR3 is 16 residues long. The junction had 9 bases not matched to a gene; V was cut back by 4 bases and J by 5 bases. The germline V gene has CDR1 MNHEY and CDR2 SVGEGT. CDR3 sequence: CASSWDRAFRDQPQHF. CDR3 nucleotides: TGTGCCAGCAGTTGGGACAGGGCATTTCGGGATCAGCCCCAGCATTTT.

The genes are TRBV6-5 and TRBJ1-1; a possible D gene is TRBD1 (6 bases). V lost 6 bases to trimming and J lost 5 bases, with 16 bases between them. The CDR3 is 14 amino acids. CDR1 is MNHEY and CDR2 is SVGAGI in the germline V gene. The CDR3 loop is CASSLRGYGTEAFF. The CDR3 region has the DNA TGTGCCAGCAGCCTCAGGGGATATGGGACTGAAGCTTTCTTT.

The chain employs TRBV12-5 and TRBJ2-7, with 10 bases identical to TRBD1. Germline V gene lookup returns CDR1 LGHNT and CDR2 FRNRAP. The CDR3 is 12 amino acids. Trimming at V came to 6 bases and at J to 7 bases, leaving 3 bases not matched to a gene. The CDR3 loop is CASGGQGREQYF. The CDR3 region has the DNA TGTGCTAGTGGGGGACAGGGGAGGGAGCAGTACTTC.

This clone was picked up a small number of times. J is TRBJ2-1 and V is TRBV27, with D perhaps matching TRBD2 (5 bases). The V gene lost 5 bases and the J gene lost 0 bases, with 11 bases spanning the gap. CDR1 and CDR2 from the germline V gene are MNHEY and SMNVEV (reference sequence). This CDR3 has 15 amino acids. The CDR3, as DNA: TGTGCCAGCAGTCCTCTAGCTAGCTCCTACAATGAGCAGTTCTTC. Its protein product is CASSPLASSYNEQFF.

The chain joins TRBV29-1 to TRBJ1-2; D not resolved. V was trimmed by 5 bases and J by 4 bases, leaving 17 bases between them. Germline CDR1 is SQVTM and CDR2 is ANQGSEA. The length of the CDR3 is 14 residues. CDR3 amino acids: CSVTSGSVSYGYTF. The CDR3 DNA is TGCAGCGTTACTTCTGGTTCTGTGTCCTATGGCTACACCTTC.

The rearrangement joins TRBV6-5 to TRBJ2-2; possible D gene TRBD1, 6 bases. Per the germline V gene, CDR1 is MNHEY and CDR2 is SVGAGI. The CDR3 is 14 residues long. V lost 9 bases and J lost 6, with 17 bases in between. The CDR3 loop is CASRTGFDPGELFF. CDR3 bases: TGTGCCAGTCGCACAGGGTTTGATCCCGGGGAGCTGTTTTTT.

There are many counts of this clone. The chain recombines TRBV27 with TRBJ2-7; possible D gene TRBD1, 6 bases. Germline-derived CDR1 and CDR2 are MNHEY and SMNVEV (reference sequence). V was pared by 8 bases and J by 3 bases, with 14 bases between. The CDR3 is made up of 13 amino acids. The CDR3 loop is CASATRGLYEQYF. The DNA for the CDR3 is TGTGCCAGCGCGACCAGGGGCCTCTACGAGCAGTACTTC.

The chain has TRBV6-5 and TRBJ1-2, with TRBD1 matching over 9 bases. CDR1 MNHEY and CDR2 SVGAGI come from the germline V gene. V lost 7 bases, J lost 4 bases, and 4 bases stayed unmatched. The CDR3 contains 13 residues. DNA for the CDR3: TGTGCCAGCACCACAGGGGGCGTCTATGGCTACACCTTC. Encoded protein: CASTTGGVYGYTF.

V and J are TRBV9 and TRBJ2-1; a possible D gene is TRBD2 (6 bases). CDR3 size: 15 residues. Germline CDR1 SGDLS, CDR2 YYNGEE. Trimming pared 4 bases from V and 4 bases from J, leaving 15 bases between. CDR3 DNA sequence: TGTGCCAGCAGCCCCAGGGACTTTCCTTACAATGAGCAGTTCTTC. Translation gives CASSPRDFPYNEQFF.

The sample holds one count of this clone. This chain connects TRBV19 to TRBJ1-3; no clear D. The germline gives CDR1 LNHDA, CDR2 SQIVND (reference sequence). The CDR3 covers 15 residues. V lost 3 bases and J 0 bases, leaving 9 bases between the germline ends. This chain's CDR3 is CASSMGPYSGNTIYF. CDR3 nucleotide sequence: TGTGCCAGTAGTATGGGCCCCTACTCTGGAAACACCATATATTTT.

This clone turned up a few times. The chain combines TRBV12-5 with TRBJ1-2, with a tentative D call TRBD1 (5 bases). The CDR3 is 13 amino acids. Trimming pared 5 bases from V and 4 bases from J, leaving 11 bases between. Germline loops: CDR1 LGHNT, CDR2 FRNRAP. The CDR3 is CASGNQTVYGYTF. As DNA, the CDR3 is TGTGCTAGTGGTAATCAGACAGTCTATGGCTACACCTTC.

CDR3 nucleotide sequence: TGTGCCAGCAGTGAATGGAGTAGAGGCAAAAACATTCAGTACTTC. Its translation is CASSEWSRGKNIQYF. The chain links TRBV25-1 to TRBJ2-4; D gene unclear. Germline CDR1 MGHDK, CDR2 SYGVNS. This CDR3 comprises 15 residues. Trimming pared 1 base from V and 3 bases from J, leaving 10 bases between.

The V gene is TRBV27, the J gene TRBJ2-4, with 7 bases identical to TRBD2. The V segment lost 5 bases and the J segment 6 bases; nucleotides outside the gene matches: 7. Germline V lookup: CDR1 MNHEY, CDR2 SMNVEV (reference sequence). The CDR3 runs to 14 residues. For the CDR3, the DNA is TGTGCCAGCAGTACAAGGGACTACTTAAACATTCAGTACTTC. Translation gives CASSTRDYLNIQYF.

This chain links TRBV25-1 with TRBJ2-1, with D possibly TRBD2 on 6 matching bases. This CDR3 contains 14 residues. Germline V lookup: CDR1 MGHDK, CDR2 SYGVNS. Trimming left V 2 bases short and J 9 bases short, with 14 bases between. The CDR3 DNA reads TGTGCCAGCAGTGAACCGGGAGAGGGTATTGAGCAGTTCTTC. This sequence encodes CASSEPGEGIEQFF.

As regards this clone: Its ends do not fully match the called genes, so a read error is possible. The chain employs TRBV29-1 and TRBJ1-2, with D hard to call. The CDR3 covers 12 residues. CDR1 is SQVTM and CDR2 is ANQGSEA in the germline V gene. CDR3: CSVVAGDYGYTF. The CDR3 coding sequence is TGCAGCGTTGTAGCGGGAGACTACGGCTACACCTTC.

The rearrangement links TRBV11-3 to TRBJ2-2; 9 bases fit TRBD2. The CDR3 contains 16 residues. V dropped 5 bases and J dropped 2; count of bases not matched to a gene: 6. CDR1 is SGHNT, CDR2 YENEEA, per germline. CDR3 coding DNA: TGTGCCAGCAGCCCGCGGACTAGCGAAAACACCGGGGAGCTGTTTTTT. It yields the protein CASSPRTSENTGELFF.

This clone was detected only once. The chain employs TRBV6-1 and TRBJ2-2; D remains unclear. V dropped 1 base and J dropped 8 bases, with 11 bases sitting between them. Germline assignment: CDR1 MNHNS and CDR2 SASEGT. The CDR3 is 14 residues long. The CDR3 DNA reads as TGTGCCAGCAGTGAAGGGCCTTCCGGGGGGGAGCTGTTTTTT. This encodes CASSEGPSGGELFF.

The chain employs TRBV7-2 and TRBJ1-2; 9 bases line up with TRBD1. The V and J ends lost 5 bases and 4 bases, in that order; junction bases with no gene match: 8. Germline values: CDR1 SGHTA, CDR2 FQGNSA. The CDR3 is 15 residues long. CDR3 bases: TGTGCCAGCAGCGTAGGACAGGGGAAGGCCTATGGCTACACCTTC. This translates into CASSVGQGKAYGYTF. The entire variable domain, with the rest obtained from reference TRBV7-2 and TRBJ1-2, is as follows: GAGVSQSPSNKVTEKGKDVELRCDPISGHTALYWYRQSLGQGLEFLIYFQGNSAPDKSGLPSDRFSAERTGGSVSTLTIQRTQQEDSAVYLCASSVGQGKAYGYTFGSGTRLTVV.